Sequencing of this T cell receptor beta chain was carried out in a study of blood T cell repertoires in COVID-19. V was cut by 1 base and J by 5 bases, with 14 bases left in between. The CDR3 runs to 15 residues. Germline lookup yields CDR1 LNHDA and CDR2 SQIVND (reference sequence). The repertoire was sequenced with immunoSEQ multiplex PCR; TCRdb's copy has only in-frame clones and lacks some. Of fewer than 200,000 clones listed, more than 70% are singletons. Sequencing used PBMCs or T cells enriched from blood (not recorded which). The chain carries TRBV19 and TRBJ1-2, with no clear D. The sequence was collected from a woman aged 45-59 years in a cohort exposed to, infected with or recovered from COVID-19 (not recorded which). The CDR3 bases are TGTGCCAGTAGTATAGGAGGAGGAGTTGGTTATGGCTACACCTTC. Translation gives CASSIGGGVGYGYTF.